The TCR beta chain under discussion was sequenced for a study of T cells in Graves' hyperthyroidism and ophthalmopathy (dated by TCRdb to about 2019). In the study overall: Peripheral blood samples were taken at initial diagnosis, before any treatment was given. A discovery cohort of around 100 patients, roughly 45 with Graves' ophthalmopathy and approximately 57 with stable Graves' hyperthyroidism, was used to find distinguishing TCR V-J signatures. Prospective prediction of ophthalmopathy was tested in an independent validation cohort consisting of 18 hyperthyroidism patients and approximately 16 patients who later progressed to ophthalmopathy. The roughly 100 discovery patients were divided at random into training and test sets in a 7:3 ratio. The study also compared thyroid tissue and blood T-cell repertoires from about six Graves' hyperthyroidism patients. After sampling, hyperthyroidism patients received methimazole starting at 30 mg daily, and ophthalmopathy patients received high-dose intravenous methylprednisolone. The paper reports TCR Vbeta CDR3 sequencing of approximately 140 peripheral blood samples: some 44 ophthalmopathy, under 85 hyperthyroidism and approximately 17 progressor patients.

Germline trimming amounts to 2 bases on V and 0 bases on J, with 6 as the count of junction bases outside the gene matches. The germline V gene (reference sequence) supplies CDR1 GTSNPN and CDR2 SVGIG. Including the terminal cysteine and phenylalanine, the CDR3 comprises 15 residues. Only the CDR3 portion is preserved as DNA: 45 bases, with reading frame beginning at the first base. A patient counted as having stable Graves' hyperthyroidism if no progression to ophthalmopathy occurred over 18 months of follow-up. Hyperthyroidism patients were newly diagnosed, with disease duration under 2 months, and aged 18 to 65 years. The study excluded patients with uncontrolled infections, other autoimmune diseases, pregnancy or lactation. Clinical symptoms, serum thyroxine and TRAb, thyroid ultrasound, and orbital computed tomography formed the basis for the diagnoses. Ficoll-Paque density gradient centrifugation was used to isolate PBMCs from 8.5 to 10 ml of fresh peripheral blood. Trizol reagent was used to extract total RNA, and RNA quality was then checked on an Agilent 2100 Bioanalyzer.

Study-wide conclusions, independent of this receptor: During validation, the model predicted progression to ophthalmopathy a median of about 6.5 months ahead of onset, with around 71% sensitivity and about 72% specificity. In cross-validation, a model built on a 13 V-J signature told ophthalmopathy apart from stable hyperthyroidism with approximately 90% sensitivity and roughly 81% specificity, and in testing the same model reached 80%/75%. No statistical method was used to set the sample size in advance, and investigators knew the group allocation. Most expanded thyroid clonotypes (frequency above 0.001) were also found in blood, which suggests that blood repertoires may mirror thyroid immune responses.

The TCR beta CDR3 regions were amplified from the RNA transcripts. For the first round of RT-PCR on the TCR CDR3, the HTBI primer set was used together with the Qiagen OneStep RT-PCR kit. A second multiplex PCR round built the libraries, followed by size selection and purification. Paired-end sequencing of the libraries was performed with 100 bp reads on an Illumina HiSeq2000. The study's processing was this. Raw data were processed with SOAPnuke, discarding reads with adapters, uncalled bases, mean Phred below 15, or no exact constant-primer or identifier match. COPE v1.2.5 was used to merge the high-quality paired reads, and each unique nucleotide sequence was defined as a clonotype. MiTCR v1.1 was used to align the clonotypes against IMGT TRBV, TRBD and TRBJ reference segments. Analysis was restricted to V-J combinations with a frequency above 0.0001, which covered just over 98% of repertoires. A TCS score was defined as the ratio between F50 (clonal expansion) and ExV (chaos), using BLOSUM62-based TCRdist between CDR3 peptides within each V-J. Welch's t-statistics and random forest reduced fewer than 550 V-J features to under 15, which were used in a naive Bayes classifier (R e1071). TCRdb reran the public reads through fastp at Q25 and MiXCR, keeping productive beta chains. One record per CDR3 amino acid sequence lists the most common genes and DNA. TCRdb assigned the V and J calls; the authors' analysis was not used. Here the sample has 350,000 to 400,000 distinct CDR3 sequences; 14% occur a single time. Approximately 11% of the sample rests with the top ten.

In its sample, this clonotype was seen a few times. Its cognate antigen has yet to be identified. Nothing much larger sits one base from this clone, and base qualities are not available. This receptor was identified in a woman aged 55-69 years with Graves' hyperthyroidism. Recombination connected TRBV30 to TRBJ1-1, and TRBD1 matches 7 of the central bases. Sequencing was carried out using blood. The nucleotide sequence reads as follows: TGTGCCTGGAGTTACAAGGGGGCAATGAACACTGAAGCTTTCTTT. Its protein is CAWSYKGAMNTEAFF.